The present entry profiles one T cell receptor beta chain with its context. The antigen remains unidentified. Both intraepithelial and lamina propria lymphocytes were released by processing graft tissue. This sample stems from a study of graft-versus-host responses after intestinal transplantation. Study-level background: All recipients were given anti-thymocyte globulin induction, and tacrolimus and steroids were then administered for around three years. Study results and caveats: Allografts carried high graft-versus-host to host-versus-graft clonal ratios in patients having graft-donor T cell macrochimerism. Early after transplant, HvG declines were associated with peak levels of circulating GvH clones. GvH clones appeared in recipient marrow, some first in ileum or blood.

Using immunoSEQ multiplex PCR, the repertoire was profiled, and TCRdb retains in-frame clones only, with some absent. The data show tens of thousands of clones, approximately 88% seen once. The V segment lost 0 bases and the J segment 5 bases; nucleotides outside the gene matches: 4. The length of the CDR3 is 15 residues. The germline V gene has CDR1 PRHDT and CDR2 FYEKMQ (reference sequence). The input for sequencing was ileum tissue, taken roughly 54 weeks after transplant. The V and J genes are TRBV13 and TRBJ2-5; 9 bases agree with TRBD2. This receptor was obtained from a human patient who received an intestinal transplant, so some T cells may come from the graft donor. CDR3 loop: CASSLGRGGLETQYF. CDR3 coding DNA: TGTGCCAGCAGCTTAGGGCGGGGGGGGCTCGAGACCCAGTACTTC.